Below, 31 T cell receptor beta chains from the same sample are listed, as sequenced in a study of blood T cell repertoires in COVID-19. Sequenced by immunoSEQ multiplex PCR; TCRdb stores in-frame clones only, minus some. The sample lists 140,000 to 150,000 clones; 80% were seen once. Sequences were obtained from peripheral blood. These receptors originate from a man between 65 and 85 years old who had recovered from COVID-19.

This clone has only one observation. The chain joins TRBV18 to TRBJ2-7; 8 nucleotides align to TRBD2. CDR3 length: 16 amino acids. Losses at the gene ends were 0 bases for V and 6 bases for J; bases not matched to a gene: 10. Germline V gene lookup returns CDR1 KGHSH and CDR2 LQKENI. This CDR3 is CASSPPNLSGSSEQYF. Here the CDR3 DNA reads TGTGCCAGCTCACCACCTAATCTGAGCGGGAGTAGCGAGCAGTACTTC. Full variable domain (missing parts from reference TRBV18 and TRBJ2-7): NAGVMQNPRHLVRRRGQEARLRCSPMKGHSHVYWYRQLPEEGLKFMVYLQKENIIDESGMPKERFSAEFPKEGPSILRIQQVVRGDSAAYFCASSPPNLSGSSEQYFGPGTRLTVT.

CDR3 loop: CASSPMTGGNQETQYF. The CDR3 nucleotides read TGTGCCAGCAGTCCAATGACAGGGGGGAACCAAGAGACCCAGTACTTC. This sequence joins TRBV28 and TRBJ2-5, with 9 bases that match TRBD1. This CDR3 has 16 residues. After removal of 5 bases from V and 0 bases from J, the junction contained 7 bases not matched to a gene. Germline V gives CDR1 MDHEN, CDR2 SYDVKM.

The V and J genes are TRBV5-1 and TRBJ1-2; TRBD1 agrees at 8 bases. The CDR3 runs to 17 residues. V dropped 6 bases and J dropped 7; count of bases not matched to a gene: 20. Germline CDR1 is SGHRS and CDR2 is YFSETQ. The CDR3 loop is CASKAKFGQGISTGYTF. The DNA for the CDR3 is TGCGCCAGCAAAGCCAAATTCGGACAGGGTATTTCGACTGGCTACACCTTC. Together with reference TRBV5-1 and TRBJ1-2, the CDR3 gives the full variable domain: KAGVTQTPRYLIKTRGQQVTLSCSPISGHRSVSWYQQTPGQGLQFLFEYFSETQRNKGNFPGRFSGRQFSNSRSEMNVSTLELGDSALYLCASKAKFGQGISTGYTFGSGTRLTVV.

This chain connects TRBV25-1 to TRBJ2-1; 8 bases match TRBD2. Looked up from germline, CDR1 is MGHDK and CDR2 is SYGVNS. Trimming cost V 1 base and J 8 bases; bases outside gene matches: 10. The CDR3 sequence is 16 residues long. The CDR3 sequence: CASSESGSGSGDEQFF. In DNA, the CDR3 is TGTGCCAGCAGTGAATCGGGAAGCGGGAGTGGAGATGAGCAGTTCTTC.

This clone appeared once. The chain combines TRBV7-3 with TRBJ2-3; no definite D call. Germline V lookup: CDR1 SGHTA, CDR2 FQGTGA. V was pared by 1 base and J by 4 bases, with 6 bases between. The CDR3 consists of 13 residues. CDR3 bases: TGTGCCAGCAGCTTAATGGCAGCAGATACGCAGTATTTT. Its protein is CASSLMAADTQYF.

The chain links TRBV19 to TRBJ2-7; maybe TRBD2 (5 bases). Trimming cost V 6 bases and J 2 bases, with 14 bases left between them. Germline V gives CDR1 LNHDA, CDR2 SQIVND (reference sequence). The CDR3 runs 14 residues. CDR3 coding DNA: TGTGCCAGTAGCACACGGGAATTGGCCTACGAGCAGTACTTC. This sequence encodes CASSTRELAYEQYF. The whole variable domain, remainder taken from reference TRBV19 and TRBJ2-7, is DGGITQSPKYLFRKEGQNVTLSCEQNLNHDAMYWYRQDPGQGLRLIYYSQIVNDFQKGDIAEGYSVSREKKESFPLTVTSAQKNPTAFYLCASSTRELAYEQYFGPGTRLTVT.

The CDR3 is CASSYPGFGENEQFF. CDR3 DNA: TGTGCCAGCAGTTACCCGGGGTTCGGAGAGAATGAGCAGTTCTTC. The chain carries TRBV7-2 and TRBJ2-1; TRBD2 is a possible D gene (5 bases). V was clipped by 6 bases and J by 7 bases, with 19 bases between them. Germline CDR1 is SGHTA and CDR2 is FQGNSA. CDR3 length: 15 amino acids.

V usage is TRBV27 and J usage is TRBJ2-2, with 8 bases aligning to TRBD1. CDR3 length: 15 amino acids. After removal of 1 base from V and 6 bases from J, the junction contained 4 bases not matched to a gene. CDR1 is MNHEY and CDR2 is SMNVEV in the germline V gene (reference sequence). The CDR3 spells CASSLYGQGSGELFF. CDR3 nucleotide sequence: TGTGCCAGCAGTTTATATGGACAGGGTTCCGGGGAGCTGTTTTTT.

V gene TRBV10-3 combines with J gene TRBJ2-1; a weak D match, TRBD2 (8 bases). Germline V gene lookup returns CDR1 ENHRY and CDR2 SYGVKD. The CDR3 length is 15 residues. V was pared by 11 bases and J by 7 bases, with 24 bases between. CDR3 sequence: CAGGGDSGKINEQFF. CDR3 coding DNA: TGTGCCGGAGGGGGCGATAGCGGGAAAATAAATGAGCAGTTCTTC.

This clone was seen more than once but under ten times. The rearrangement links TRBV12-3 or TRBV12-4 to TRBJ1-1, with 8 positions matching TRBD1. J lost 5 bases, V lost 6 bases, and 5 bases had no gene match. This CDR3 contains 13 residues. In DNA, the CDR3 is TGTGCCAGCAGGATCGACAGGGGAACTGAAGCTTTCTTT. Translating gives CASRIDRGTEAFF.

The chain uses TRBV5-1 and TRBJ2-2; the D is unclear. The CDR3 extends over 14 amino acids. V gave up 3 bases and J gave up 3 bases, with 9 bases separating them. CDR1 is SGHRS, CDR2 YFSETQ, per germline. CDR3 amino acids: CASSSRSDTGELFF. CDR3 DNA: TGCGCCAGCAGCTCAAGATCGGACACCGGGGAGCTGTTTTTT.

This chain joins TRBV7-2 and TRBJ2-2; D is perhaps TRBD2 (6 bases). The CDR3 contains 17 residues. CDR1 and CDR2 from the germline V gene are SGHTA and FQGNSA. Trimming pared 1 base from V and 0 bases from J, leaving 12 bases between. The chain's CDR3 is CASSLVASAANTGELFF. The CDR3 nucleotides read TGTGCCAGCAGCTTAGTAGCTAGCGCAGCGAACACCGGGGAGCTGTTTTTT.

CDR3 in amino acids: CASRPGLAGVEQYF. CDR3 bases: TGTGCCAGCAGACCCGGACTAGCGGGAGTTGAGCAGTACTTC. The rearrangement joins TRBV11-2 to TRBJ2-7; 13 bases match TRBD2. The germline V gene has CDR1 SGHAT and CDR2 FQNNGV. The CDR3 loop spans 14 amino acids. V was clipped by 6 bases and J by 7 bases; unmatched bases: 6. Based on the CDR3 plus reference TRBV11-2 and TRBJ2-7, the full variable domain is EAGVAQSPRYKIIEKRQSVAFWCNPISGHATLYWYQQILGQGPKLLIQFQNNGVVDDSQLPKDRFSAERLKGVDSTLKIQPAKLEDSAVYLCASRPGLAGVEQYFGPGTRLTVT.

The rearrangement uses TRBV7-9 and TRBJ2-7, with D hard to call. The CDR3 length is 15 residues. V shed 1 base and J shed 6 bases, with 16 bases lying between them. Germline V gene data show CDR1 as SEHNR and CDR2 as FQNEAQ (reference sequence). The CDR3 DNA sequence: TGTGCCAGCAGCTTAGATAAGGAGTTTCTCCTCGAGCAGTACTTC. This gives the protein CASSLDKEFLLEQYF.

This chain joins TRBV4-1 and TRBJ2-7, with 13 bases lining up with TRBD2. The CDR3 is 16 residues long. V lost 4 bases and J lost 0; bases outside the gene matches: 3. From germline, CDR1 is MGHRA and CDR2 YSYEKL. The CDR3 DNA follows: TGCGCCAGCAGCCGGGGACTAGCGGGGAGCTCCTACGAGCAGTACTTC. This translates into CASSRGLAGSSYEQYF.

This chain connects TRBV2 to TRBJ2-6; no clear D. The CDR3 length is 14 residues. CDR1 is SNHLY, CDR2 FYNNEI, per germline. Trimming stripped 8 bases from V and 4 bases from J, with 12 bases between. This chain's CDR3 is CASVELSGANVLTF. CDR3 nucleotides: TGTGCCAGCGTTGAACTTTCAGGGGCCAACGTCCTGACTTTC.

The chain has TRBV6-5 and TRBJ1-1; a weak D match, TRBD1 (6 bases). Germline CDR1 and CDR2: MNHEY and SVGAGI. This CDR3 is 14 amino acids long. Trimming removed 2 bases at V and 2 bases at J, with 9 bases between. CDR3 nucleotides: TGTGCCAGCAGTTACCTGGGGGCAAACACTGAAGCTTTCTTT. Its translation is CASSYLGANTEAFF.

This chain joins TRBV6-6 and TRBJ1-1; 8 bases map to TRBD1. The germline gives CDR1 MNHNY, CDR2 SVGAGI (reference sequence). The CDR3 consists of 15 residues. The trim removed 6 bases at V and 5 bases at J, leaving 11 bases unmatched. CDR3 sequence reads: CASSMVLTGVTEAFF. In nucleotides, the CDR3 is TGTGCCAGCAGCATGGTCCTGACAGGGGTGACTGAAGCTTTCTTT.

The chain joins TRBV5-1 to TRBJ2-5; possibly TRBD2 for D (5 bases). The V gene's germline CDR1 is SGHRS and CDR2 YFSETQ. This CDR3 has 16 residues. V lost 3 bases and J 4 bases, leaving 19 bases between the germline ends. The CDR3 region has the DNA TGCGCCAGCAGCTCTCTGGTAAGCGGAGGTAGAGAGACCCAGTACTTC. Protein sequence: CASSSLVSGGRETQYF.

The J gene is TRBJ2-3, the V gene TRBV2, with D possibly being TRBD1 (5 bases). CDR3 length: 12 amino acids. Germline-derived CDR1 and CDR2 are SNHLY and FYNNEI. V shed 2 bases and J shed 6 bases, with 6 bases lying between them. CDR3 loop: CASSEQGDTQYF. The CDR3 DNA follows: TGTGCCAGCAGTGAACAGGGCGATACGCAGTATTTT.

The CDR3 bases are TGTGCCAGTAGTACCAGACTGAATGAGCAGTTCTTC. It is translated as CASSTRLNEQFF. V gene TRBV19 combines with J gene TRBJ2-1; D not certain. The CDR3 runs to 12 residues. In germline, CDR1 is LNHDA, CDR2 SQIVND (reference sequence). Trimming stripped 4 bases from V and 7 bases from J, with 8 bases between. Filled out from reference TRBV19 and TRBJ2-1, the complete variable domain reads DGGITQSPKYLFRKEGQNVTLSCEQNLNHDAMYWYRQDPGQGLRLIYYSQIVNDFQKGDIAEGYSVSREKKESFPLTVTSAQKNPTAFYLCASSTRLNEQFFGPGTRLTVL.

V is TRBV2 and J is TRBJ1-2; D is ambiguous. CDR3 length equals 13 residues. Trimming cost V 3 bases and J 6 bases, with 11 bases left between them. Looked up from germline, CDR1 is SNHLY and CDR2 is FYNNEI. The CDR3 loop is CASSDLAIHGYTF. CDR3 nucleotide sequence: TGTGCCAGCAGTGATTTGGCAATCCATGGCTACACCTTC.

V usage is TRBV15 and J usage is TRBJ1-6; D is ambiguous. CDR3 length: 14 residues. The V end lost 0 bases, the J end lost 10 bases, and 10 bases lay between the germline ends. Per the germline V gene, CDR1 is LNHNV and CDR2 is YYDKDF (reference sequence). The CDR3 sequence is CATSRDQFQSPLHF. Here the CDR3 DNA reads TGTGCCACCAGCAGAGATCAATTTCAATCACCCCTCCACTTT. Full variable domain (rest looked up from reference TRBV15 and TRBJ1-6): DAMVIQNPRYQVTQFGKPVTLSCSQTLNHNVMYWYQQKSSQAPKLLFHYYDKDFNNEADTPDNFQSRRPNTSFCFLDIRSPGLGDTAMYLCATSRDQFQSPLHFGNGTRLTVT.

Written as DNA, the CDR3 is TGTGCCTGGACCCCCGCGGGGCTCTATGGCTACACCTTC. Residues: CAWTPAGLYGYTF. The chain links TRBV30 to TRBJ1-2; perhaps TRBD1 as D (5 bases). The CDR3 length is 13 residues. With 4 bases removed from V and 4 bases from J, the gap between germline ends came to 13 bases. Germline lookup yields CDR1 GTSNPN and CDR2 SVGIG (reference sequence).

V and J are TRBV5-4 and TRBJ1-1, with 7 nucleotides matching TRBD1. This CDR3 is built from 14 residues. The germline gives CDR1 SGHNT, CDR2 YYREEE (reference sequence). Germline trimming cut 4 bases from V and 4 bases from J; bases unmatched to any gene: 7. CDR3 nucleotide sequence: TGTGCCAGCAGCCAGGGACAGATGGGCACTGAAGCTTTCTTT. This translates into CASSQGQMGTEAFF. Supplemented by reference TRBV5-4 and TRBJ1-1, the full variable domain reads ETGVTQSPTHLIKTRGQQVTLRCSSQSGHNTVSWYQQALGQGPQFIFQYYREEENGRGNFPPRFSGLQFPNYSSELNVNALELDDSALYLCASSQGQMGTEAFFGQGTRLTVV.

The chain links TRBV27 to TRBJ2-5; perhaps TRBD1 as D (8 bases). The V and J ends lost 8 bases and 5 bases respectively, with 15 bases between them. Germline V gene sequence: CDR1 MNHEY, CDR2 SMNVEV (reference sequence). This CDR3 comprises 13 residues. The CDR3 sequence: CASGDRGGETQYF. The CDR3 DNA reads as TGTGCCAGCGGCGACAGGGGAGGGGAGACCCAGTACTTC.

This CDR3 is CASSLLRRGTEKLFF. CDR3 bases: TGTGCCAGCAGCTTATTGCGCAGGGGAACTGAAAAACTGTTTTTT. V usage is TRBV5-6 and J usage is TRBJ1-4; tentative D call: TRBD1 (6 bases). The CDR3 totals 15 residues. Trimming left V 2 bases short and J 7 bases short, with 15 bases between. Germline V lookup: CDR1 SGHDT, CDR2 YYEEEE.

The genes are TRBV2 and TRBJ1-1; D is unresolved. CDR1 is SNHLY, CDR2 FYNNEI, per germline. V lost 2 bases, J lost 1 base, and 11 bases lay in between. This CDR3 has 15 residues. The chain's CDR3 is CASSELGVRNTEAFF. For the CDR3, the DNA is TGTGCCAGCAGTGAACTGGGAGTAAGGAACACTGAAGCTTTCTTT.

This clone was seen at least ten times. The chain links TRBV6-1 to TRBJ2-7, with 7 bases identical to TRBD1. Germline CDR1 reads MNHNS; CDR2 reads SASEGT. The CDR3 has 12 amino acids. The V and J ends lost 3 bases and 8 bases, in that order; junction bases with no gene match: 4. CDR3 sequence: CASSETGRQQYF. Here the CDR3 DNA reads TGTGCCAGCAGTGAGACAGGGCGACAGCAGTACTTC.

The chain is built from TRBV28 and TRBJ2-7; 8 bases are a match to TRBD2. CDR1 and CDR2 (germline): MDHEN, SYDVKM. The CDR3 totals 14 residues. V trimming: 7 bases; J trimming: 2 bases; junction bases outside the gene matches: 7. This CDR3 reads CASTAREGPYEQYF. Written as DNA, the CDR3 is TGTGCCAGCACCGCCCGGGAGGGTCCCTACGAGCAGTACTTC.

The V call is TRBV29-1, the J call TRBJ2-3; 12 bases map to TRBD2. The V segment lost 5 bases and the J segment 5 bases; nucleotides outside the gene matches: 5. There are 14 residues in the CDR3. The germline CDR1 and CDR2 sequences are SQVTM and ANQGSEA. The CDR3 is CSVRLAGVIDTQYF. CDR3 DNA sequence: TGCAGCGTTCGACTAGCGGGAGTTATAGATACGCAGTATTTT.